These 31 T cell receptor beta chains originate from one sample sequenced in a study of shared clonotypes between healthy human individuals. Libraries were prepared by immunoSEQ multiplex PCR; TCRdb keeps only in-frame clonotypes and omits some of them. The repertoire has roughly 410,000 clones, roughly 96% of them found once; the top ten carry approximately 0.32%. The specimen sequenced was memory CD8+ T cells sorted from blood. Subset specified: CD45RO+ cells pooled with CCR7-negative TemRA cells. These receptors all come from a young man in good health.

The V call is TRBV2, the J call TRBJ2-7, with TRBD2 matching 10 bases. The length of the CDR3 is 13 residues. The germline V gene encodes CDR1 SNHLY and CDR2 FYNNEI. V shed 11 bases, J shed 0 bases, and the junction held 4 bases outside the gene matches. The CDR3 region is CAALAGVSYEQYF. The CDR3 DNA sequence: TGTGCCGCGCTAGCGGGAGTCTCCTACGAGCAGTACTTC.

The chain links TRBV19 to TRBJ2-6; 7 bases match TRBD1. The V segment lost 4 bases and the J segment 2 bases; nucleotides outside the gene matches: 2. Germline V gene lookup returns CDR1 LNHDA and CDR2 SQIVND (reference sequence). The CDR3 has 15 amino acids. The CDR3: CASSNGQAGANVLTF. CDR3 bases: TGTGCCAGTAGTAATGGACAGGCTGGGGCCAACGTCCTGACTTTC.

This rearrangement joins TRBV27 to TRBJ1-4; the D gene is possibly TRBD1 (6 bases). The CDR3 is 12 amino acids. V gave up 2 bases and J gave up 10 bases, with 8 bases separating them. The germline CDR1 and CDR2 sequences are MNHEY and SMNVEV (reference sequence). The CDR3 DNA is TGTGCCAGCAGTTTACGAGGGGGAAAACTGTTTTTT. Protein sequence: CASSLRGGKLFF. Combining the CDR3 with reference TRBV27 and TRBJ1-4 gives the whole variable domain EAQVTQNPRYLITVTGKKLTVTCSQNMNHEYMSWYRQDPGLGLRQIYYSMNVEVTDKGDVPEGYKVSRKEKRNFPLILESPSPNQTSLYFCASSLRGGKLFFGSGTQLSVL.

This CDR3 reads CAWSVWANNQPQHF. As DNA, the CDR3 is TGTGCCTGGAGTGTATGGGCTAACAATCAGCCCCAGCATTTT. The chain carries TRBV30 and TRBJ1-5; D gene ambiguous. CDR1 and CDR2 (germline): GTSNPN, SVGIG (reference sequence). This CDR3 has 14 residues. Trimming shortened V by 0 bases and J by 3 bases, and 9 bases separated the two germline ends.

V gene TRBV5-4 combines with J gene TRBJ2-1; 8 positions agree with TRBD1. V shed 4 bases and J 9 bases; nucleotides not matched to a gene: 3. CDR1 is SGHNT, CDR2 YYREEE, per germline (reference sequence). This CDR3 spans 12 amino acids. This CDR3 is CASSMTGAEQFF. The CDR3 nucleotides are TGTGCCAGCAGCATGACAGGGGCTGAGCAGTTCTTC.

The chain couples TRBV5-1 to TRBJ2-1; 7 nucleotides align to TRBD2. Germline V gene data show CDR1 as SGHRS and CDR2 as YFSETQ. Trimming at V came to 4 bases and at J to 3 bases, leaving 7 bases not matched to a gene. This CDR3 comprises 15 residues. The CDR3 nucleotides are TGCGCCAGCAGCCTAGCTAGCGGAAACTACAATGAGCAGTTCTTC. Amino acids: CASSLASGNYNEQFF.

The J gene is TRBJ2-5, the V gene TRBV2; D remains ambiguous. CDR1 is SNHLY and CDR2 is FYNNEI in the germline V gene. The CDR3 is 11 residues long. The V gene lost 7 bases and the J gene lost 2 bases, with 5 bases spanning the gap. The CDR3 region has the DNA TGTGCCAGCACACAGCAAGAGACCCAGTACTTC. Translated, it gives CASTQQETQYF.

CDR3: CASSQGLANTGELFF. Here the CDR3 DNA reads TGTGCCAGCAGCCAAGGACTAGCGAACACCGGGGAGCTGTTTTTT. The chain links TRBV4-2 to TRBJ2-2; a possible D gene is TRBD2 (6 bases). The ends were cut back, 1 base at V and 0 bases at J, with 6 bases in the middle. The CDR3 has 15 amino acids. Germline V gives CDR1 LGHNA, CDR2 YNFKEQ.

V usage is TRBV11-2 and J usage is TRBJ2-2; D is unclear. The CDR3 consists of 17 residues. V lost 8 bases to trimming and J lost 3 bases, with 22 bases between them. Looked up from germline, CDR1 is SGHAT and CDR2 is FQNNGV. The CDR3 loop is CASARNSRFPHTGELFF. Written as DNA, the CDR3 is TGTGCCAGCGCTCGGAACTCTCGTTTTCCCCACACCGGGGAGCTGTTTTTT.

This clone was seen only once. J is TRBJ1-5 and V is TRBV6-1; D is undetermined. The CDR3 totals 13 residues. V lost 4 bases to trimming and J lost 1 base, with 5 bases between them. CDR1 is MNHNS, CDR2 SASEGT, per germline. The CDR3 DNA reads TGTGCCAGCAGTGTTGTGAGCAATCAGCCCCAGCATTTT. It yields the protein CASSVVSNQPQHF.

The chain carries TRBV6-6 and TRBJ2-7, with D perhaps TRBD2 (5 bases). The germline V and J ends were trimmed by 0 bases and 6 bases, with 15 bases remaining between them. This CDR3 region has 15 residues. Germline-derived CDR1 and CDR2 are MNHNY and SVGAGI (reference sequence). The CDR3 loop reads CASSYSLGDGLEQYF. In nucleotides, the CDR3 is TGTGCCAGCAGTTACTCGTTGGGAGATGGGCTCGAGCAGTACTTC.

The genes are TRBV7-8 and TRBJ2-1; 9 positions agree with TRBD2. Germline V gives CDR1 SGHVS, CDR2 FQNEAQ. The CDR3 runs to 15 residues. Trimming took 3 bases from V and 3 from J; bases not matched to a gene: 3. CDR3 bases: TGTGCCAGCAGCTTTCTGACTAGCGGCTACAATGAGCAGTTCTTC. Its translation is CASSFLTSGYNEQFF.

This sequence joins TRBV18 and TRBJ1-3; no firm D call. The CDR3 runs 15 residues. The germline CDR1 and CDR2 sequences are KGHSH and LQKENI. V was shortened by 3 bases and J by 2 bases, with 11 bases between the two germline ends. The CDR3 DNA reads TGTGCCAGCTCACCGAAATCAACGGCTGGAAACACCATATATTTT. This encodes CASSPKSTAGNTIYF. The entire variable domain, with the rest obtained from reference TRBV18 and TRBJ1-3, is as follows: NAGVMQNPRHLVRRRGQEARLRCSPMKGHSHVYWYRQLPEEGLKFMVYLQKENIIDESGMPKERFSAEFPKEGPSILRIQQVVRGDSAAYFCASSPKSTAGNTIYFGEGSWLTVV.

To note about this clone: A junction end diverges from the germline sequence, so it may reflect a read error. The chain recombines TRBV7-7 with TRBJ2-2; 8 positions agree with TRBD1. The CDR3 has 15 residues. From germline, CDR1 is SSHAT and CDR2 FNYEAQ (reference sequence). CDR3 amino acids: CASSLGQAYTGELFF. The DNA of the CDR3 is TGTGCTAGCAGCCTGGGACAGGCCTACACCGGGGAGCTGTTTTTT.

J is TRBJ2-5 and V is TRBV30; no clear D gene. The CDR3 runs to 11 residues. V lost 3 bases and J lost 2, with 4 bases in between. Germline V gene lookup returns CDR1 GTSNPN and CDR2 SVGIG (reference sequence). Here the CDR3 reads CAWRAQETQYF. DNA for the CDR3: TGTGCCTGGAGAGCGCAAGAGACCCAGTACTTC. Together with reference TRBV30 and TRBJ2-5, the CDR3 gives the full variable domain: SQTIHQWPATLVQPVGSPLSLECTVEGTSNPNLYWYRQAAGRGLQLLFYSVGIGQISSEVPQNLSASRPQDRQFILSSKKLLLSDSGFYLCAWRAQETQYFGPGTRLLVL.

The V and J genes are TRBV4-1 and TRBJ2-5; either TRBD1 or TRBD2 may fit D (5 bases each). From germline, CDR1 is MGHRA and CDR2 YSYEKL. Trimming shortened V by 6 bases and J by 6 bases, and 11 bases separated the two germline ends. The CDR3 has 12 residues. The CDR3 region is CASSRDAQTQYF. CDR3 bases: TGCGCCAGCAGTCGGGACGCCCAGACCCAGTACTTC.

The CDR3 here is CASSEGLAGPYNEQFF. CDR3 DNA sequence: TGCGCCAGCAGCGAAGGACTAGCGGGACCCTACAATGAGCAGTTCTTC. The chain joins TRBV5-1 to TRBJ2-1; 12 bases map to TRBD2. V lost 4 bases, J lost 2 bases, and 4 bases stayed unmatched. CDR1 and CDR2 (germline): SGHRS, YFSETQ. The CDR3 consists of 16 residues.

CDR3 in DNA: TGTGCCAGCAGTTTGGGTCTAGCGGGAGGTTACGAGCAGTACTTC. This translates into CASSLGLAGGYEQYF. This chain links TRBV28 with TRBJ2-7; TRBD2 matches at 11 bases. This CDR3 is built from 15 residues. The V segment lost 3 bases and the J segment 4 bases; nucleotides outside the gene matches: 5. Germline loops: CDR1 MDHEN, CDR2 SYDVKM.

This chain's CDR3 is CASSLREEGGYTF. The CDR3 DNA is TGCGCCAGCAGCCTCAGGGAGGAGGGAGGCTACACCTTC. The chain joins TRBV5-1 to TRBJ1-2, with D possibly matching TRBD1 (5 bases). Germline V gene sequence: CDR1 SGHRS, CDR2 YFSETQ. CDR3 size: 13 residues. Trimming removed 4 bases from V and 8 bases from J, with 15 bases in between.

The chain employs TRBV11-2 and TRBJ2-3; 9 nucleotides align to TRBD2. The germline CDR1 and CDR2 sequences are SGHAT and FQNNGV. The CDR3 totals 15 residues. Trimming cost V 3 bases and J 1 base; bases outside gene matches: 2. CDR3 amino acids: CASSLRLAGTDTQYF. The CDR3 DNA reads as TGTGCCAGCAGCTTGAGACTAGCGGGCACAGATACGCAGTATTTT.

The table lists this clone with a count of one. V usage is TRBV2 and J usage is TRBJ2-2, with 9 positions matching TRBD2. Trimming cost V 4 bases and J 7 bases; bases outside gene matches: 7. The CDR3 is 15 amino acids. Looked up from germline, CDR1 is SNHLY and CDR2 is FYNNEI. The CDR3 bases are TGTGCCAGCAGTGGTGCGGGAGGGCCTGACGGGGAGCTGTTTTTT. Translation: CASSGAGGPDGELFF.

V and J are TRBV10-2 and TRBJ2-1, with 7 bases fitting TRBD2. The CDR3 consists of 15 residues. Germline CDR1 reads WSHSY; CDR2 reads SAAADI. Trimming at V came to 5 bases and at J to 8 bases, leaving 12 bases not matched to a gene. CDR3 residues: CASSNPSGGSDEQFF. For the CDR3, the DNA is TGCGCCAGCAGTAACCCTAGCGGCGGGAGCGATGAGCAGTTCTTC.

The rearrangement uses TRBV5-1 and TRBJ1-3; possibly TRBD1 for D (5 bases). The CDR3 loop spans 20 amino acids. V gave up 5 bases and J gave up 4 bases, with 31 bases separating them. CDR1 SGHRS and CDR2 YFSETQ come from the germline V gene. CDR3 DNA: TGCGCCAGCAGTTCGTCTTTCTTCACACCAGGGTCCAGTCCGGGAAACACCATATATTTT. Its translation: CASSSSFFTPGSSPGNTIYF.

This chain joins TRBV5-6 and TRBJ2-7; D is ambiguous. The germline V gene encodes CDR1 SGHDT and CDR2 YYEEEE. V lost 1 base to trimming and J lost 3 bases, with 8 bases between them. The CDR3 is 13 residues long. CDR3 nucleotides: TGTGCCAGCAGCTTGCACACCTTCTACGAGCAGTACTTC. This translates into CASSLHTFYEQYF.

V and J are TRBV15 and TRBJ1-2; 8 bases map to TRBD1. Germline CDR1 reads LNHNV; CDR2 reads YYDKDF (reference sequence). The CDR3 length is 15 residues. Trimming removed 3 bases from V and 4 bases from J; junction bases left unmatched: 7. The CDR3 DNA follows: TGTGCCACCAGCAGGGAGGACAGGGAGAGCTATGGCTACACCTTC. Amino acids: CATSREDRESYGYTF. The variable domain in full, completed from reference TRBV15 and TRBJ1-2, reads DAMVIQNPRYQVTQFGKPVTLSCSQTLNHNVMYWYQQKSSQAPKLLFHYYDKDFNNEADTPDNFQSRRPNTSFCFLDIRSPGLGDTAMYLCATSREDRESYGYTFGSGTRLTVV.

Written as DNA, the CDR3 is TGTGCCAGCAGTCGACCACAGGGTACGCAGTATTTT. Its translation is CASSRPQGTQYF. The gene calls are TRBV6-5 and TRBJ2-3; D is perhaps TRBD1 (6 bases). The CDR3 is made up of 12 amino acids. With 5 bases removed from V and 8 bases from J, the gap between germline ends came to 11 bases. Germline V gene data show CDR1 as MNHEY and CDR2 as SVGAGI.

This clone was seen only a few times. CDR3 region: CATSGGFQPQHF. CDR3 sequence (DNA): TGTGCCACCTCCGGCGGGTTTCAGCCCCAGCATTTT. V is TRBV11-2 and J is TRBJ1-5; D gene uncertain. The length of the CDR3 is 12 residues. Trimming left V 10 bases short and J 6 bases short, with 13 bases between. The germline V gene has CDR1 SGHAT and CDR2 FQNNGV.

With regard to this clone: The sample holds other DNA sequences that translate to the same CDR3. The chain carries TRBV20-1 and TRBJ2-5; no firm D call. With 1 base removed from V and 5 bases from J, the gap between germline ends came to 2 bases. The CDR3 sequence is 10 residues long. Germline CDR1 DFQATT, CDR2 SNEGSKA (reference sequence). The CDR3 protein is CSARGETQYF. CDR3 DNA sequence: TGCAGTGCTAGAGGGGAGACCCAGTACTTC.

CDR3 nucleotides: TGTGCCAGCAGCCTACAGAGGAGCTCCTATAATTCACCCCTCCACTTT. The encoded protein is CASSLQRSSYNSPLHF. V gene TRBV14 combines with J gene TRBJ1-6; D is unresolved. The CDR3 runs 16 residues. With 4 bases removed from V and 0 bases from J, the gap between germline ends came to 10 bases. Germline V gene data show CDR1 as SGHDN and CDR2 as FVKESK.

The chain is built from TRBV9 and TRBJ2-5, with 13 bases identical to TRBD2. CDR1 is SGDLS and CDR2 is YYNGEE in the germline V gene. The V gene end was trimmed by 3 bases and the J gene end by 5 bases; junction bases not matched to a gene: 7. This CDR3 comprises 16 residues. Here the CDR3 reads CASSATGLAGSETQYF. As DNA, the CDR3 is TGTGCCAGCAGCGCCACGGGACTAGCGGGATCTGAGACCCAGTACTTC.

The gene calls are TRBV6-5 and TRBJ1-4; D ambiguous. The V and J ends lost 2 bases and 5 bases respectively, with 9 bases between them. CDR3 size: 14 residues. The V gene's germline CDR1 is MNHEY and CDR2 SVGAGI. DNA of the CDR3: TGTGCCAGCAGTTACGGGATGAAGAATGAAAAACTGTTTTTT. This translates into CASSYGMKNEKLFF.